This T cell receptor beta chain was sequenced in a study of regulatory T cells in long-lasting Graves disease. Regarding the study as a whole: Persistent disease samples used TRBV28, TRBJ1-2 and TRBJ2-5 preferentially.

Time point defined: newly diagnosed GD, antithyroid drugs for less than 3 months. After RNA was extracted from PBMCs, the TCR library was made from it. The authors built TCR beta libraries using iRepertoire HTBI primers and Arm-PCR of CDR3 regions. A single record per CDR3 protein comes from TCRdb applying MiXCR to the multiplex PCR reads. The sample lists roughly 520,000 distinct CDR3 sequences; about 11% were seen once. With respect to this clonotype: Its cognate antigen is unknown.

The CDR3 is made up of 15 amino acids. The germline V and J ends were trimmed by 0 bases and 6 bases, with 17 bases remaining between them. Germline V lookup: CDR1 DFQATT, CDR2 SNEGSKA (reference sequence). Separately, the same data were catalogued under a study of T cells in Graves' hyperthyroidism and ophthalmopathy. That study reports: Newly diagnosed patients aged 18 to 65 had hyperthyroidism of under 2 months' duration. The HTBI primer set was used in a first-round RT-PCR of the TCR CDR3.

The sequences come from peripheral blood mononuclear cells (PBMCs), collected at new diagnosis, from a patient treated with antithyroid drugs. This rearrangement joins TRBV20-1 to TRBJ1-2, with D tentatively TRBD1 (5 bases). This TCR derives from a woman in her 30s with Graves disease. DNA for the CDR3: TGCAGTGCTAGAGATATTTCGGGGGGGGGGGATGGCTACACCTTC. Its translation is CSARDISGGGDGYTF.